The 11 T cell receptor beta chains reported below all come from one sample, sequenced in a study of CD8 T cells in ankylosing spondylitis. TCRdb independently ran MiXCR on the 5' RACE reads; one entry per CDR3 protein. The table lists fewer than 750,000 distinct CDR3 sequences, 15% to 20% of them singletons, with roughly a fifth in the top ten. Antigens for these TCRs are unknown. Study results and caveats: Ankylosing spondylitis blood seemed to carry a telltale TCR beta motif made of about 8 highly homologous variants.

The sequenced sample was blood, either unsorted or a sorted T cell fraction (not recorded which). These receptors were collected from a male donor with ankylosing spondylitis.

This clonotype has at least ten counts. The V gene is TRBV7-6, the J gene TRBJ2-5, with 11 bases aligning to TRBD2. V shed 4 bases and J 4 bases; nucleotides not matched to a gene: 2. Germline assignment: CDR1 SGHVS and CDR2 FNYEAQ. This CDR3 has 14 amino acids. CDR3 bases: TGTGCCAGCAGCTCTCTAGCGGGGGGAGAGACCCAGTACTTC. This sequence encodes CASSSLAGGETQYF.

The sample holds a few counts of this clonotype. The chain employs TRBV9 and TRBJ1-2; D is unresolved. Germline V CDR1 and CDR2: SGDLS, YYNGEE. V dropped 4 bases and J dropped 8 bases, with 18 bases sitting between them. This CDR3 is built from 14 residues. CDR3 protein: CASSPLGSGDGYTF. The CDR3 coding sequence is TGTGCCAGCAGCCCCCTTGGGTCAGGCGACGGCTACACCTTC.

V and J are TRBV7-6 and TRBJ2-1; D uncertain. Trimming took 0 bases from V and 10 from J, leaving 19 bases between them. The CDR3 is 16 residues long. Looked up from germline, CDR1 is SGHVS and CDR2 is FNYEAQ. CDR3 protein: CASSLASVTPTTEQFF. CDR3 sequence (DNA): TGTGCCAGCAGCTTAGCCTCGGTGACCCCGACCACGGAGCAGTTCTTC.

This clonotype was counted only a few times. The chain employs TRBV7-8 and TRBJ1-2; tentatively, D is TRBD1 (6 bases). The CDR3 has 14 amino acids. Trimming stripped 2 bases from V and 8 bases from J, with 15 bases between. Germline CDR1 is SGHVS and CDR2 is FQNEAQ. The CDR3 here is CASSLTDSMRGYTF. CDR3 nucleotide sequence: TGTGCCAGCAGCTTAACGGACAGCATGCGGGGCTACACCTTC.

V gene TRBV6-1 combines with J gene TRBJ1-2; D ambiguous. V was clipped by 4 bases and J by 3 bases, with 15 bases between them. CDR1 is MNHNS, CDR2 SASEGT, per germline. This CDR3 contains 15 residues. The CDR3 DNA follows: TGTGCCAGCAGTGGACAACCCGAAAACGACTATGGCTACACCTTC. Its translation is CASSGQPENDYGYTF.

The sample holds a few counts of this clonotype. The chain carries TRBV12-3 or TRBV12-4 and TRBJ1-5, with TRBD1 identical over 9 bases. The CDR3 contains 14 residues. Trimming cost V 6 bases and J 6 bases; bases outside gene matches: 6. This CDR3 is CASREQGASQPQHF. The CDR3 DNA sequence: TGTGCCAGCAGAGAACAGGGGGCGAGTCAGCCCCAGCATTTT.

This chain connects TRBV10-3 to TRBJ1-2; maybe TRBD1 (5 bases). Germline CDR1 ENHRY, CDR2 SYGVKD. CDR3 size: 13 residues. V shed 2 bases and J shed 4 bases, with 8 bases lying between them. CDR3 residues: CAISEQGAYGYTF. The CDR3 DNA reads as TGTGCCATCAGTGAGCAGGGCGCCTATGGCTACACCTTC.

The CDR3 DNA follows: TGTGCCAGCAGCTTAGCGGAACAGAACACCGGGGAGCTGTTTTTT. Encoded protein: CASSLAEQNTGELFF. V gene TRBV7-2 combines with J gene TRBJ2-2; no firm D call. The germline V and J ends were trimmed by 0 bases and 1 base, with 6 bases remaining between them. Germline CDR1 reads SGHTA; CDR2 reads FQGNSA. This CDR3 region has 15 residues.

The gene calls are TRBV11-2 and TRBJ2-1; 11 nucleotides line up with TRBD2. This CDR3 is built from 15 residues. From germline, CDR1 is SGHAT and CDR2 FQNNGV. Trimming at V came to 6 bases and at J to 6 bases, leaving 7 bases not matched to a gene. The CDR3 coding sequence is TGTGCCAGCAGGGGATTTAGCGGGGGGGTCAATGAGCAGTTCTTC. This gives the protein CASRGFSGGVNEQFF.

This chain connects TRBV5-8 to TRBJ1-2; D unclear. The CDR3 covers 15 residues. Germline V gives CDR1 SGHTS, CDR2 YDEGEE. Trimming cost V 4 bases and J 3 bases, with 16 bases left between them. Here the CDR3 DNA reads TGTGCCAGCAGCCCGGGGTCGGGTATTGACTATGGCTACACCTTC. This sequence encodes CASSPGSGIDYGYTF.

The rearrangement joins TRBV29-1 to TRBJ1-1; D is perhaps TRBD1 (5 bases). Per the germline V gene, CDR1 is SQVTM and CDR2 is ANQGSEA. With 4 bases removed from V and 0 bases from J, the gap between germline ends came to 9 bases. The CDR3 is 13 residues long. The CDR3 DNA is TGCAGCGTTGCAGGGACTGTGAACACTGAAGCTTTCTTT. It specifies CSVAGTVNTEAFF.